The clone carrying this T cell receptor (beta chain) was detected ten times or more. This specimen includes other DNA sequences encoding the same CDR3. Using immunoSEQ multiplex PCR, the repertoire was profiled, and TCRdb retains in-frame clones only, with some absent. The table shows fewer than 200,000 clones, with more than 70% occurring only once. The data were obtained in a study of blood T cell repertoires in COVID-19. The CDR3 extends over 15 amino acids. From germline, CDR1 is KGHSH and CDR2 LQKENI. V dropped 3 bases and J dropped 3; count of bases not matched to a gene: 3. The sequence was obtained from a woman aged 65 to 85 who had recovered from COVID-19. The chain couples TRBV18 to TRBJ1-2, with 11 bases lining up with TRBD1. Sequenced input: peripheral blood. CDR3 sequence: CASSPGTGGYYGYTF. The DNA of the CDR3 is TGTGCCAGCTCACCCGGGACAGGGGGGTACTATGGCTACACCTTC.